The entry that follows covers one TCR beta chain sequence. Many counts were recorded for this clonotype. No antigen is known for it. No qualities accompany the bases; no much larger clone lies one base away. This specimen comes from a study of naive and memory T cell subsets (dated by TCRdb to between 2016 and 2019). Background for the entire study: An open-source, UMI-based TCR alpha and beta sequencing pipeline was applied to sorted naive and memory peripheral blood T cell subsets. IgG serology results and the functional CMV T cell responses were in complete agreement. RNA was DNase-treated and reverse transcribed with TCR constant-region primers, mostly using SuperScript III. The research as a whole found: A few larger clonotypes were found in naive repertoires, especially CD8, and these larger clonotypes were possibly memory cells re-expressing CD45RA. The repertoire findings for the naive and memory subsets could not be validated against a ground truth because none was available. RNA-based TCR counts may be influenced by expression changes linked to T cell activation and differentiation. TCR abundance followed a power law with an exponent that was different for naive and memory subsets but consistent across the three individuals. Clonotypes were defined as single alpha or beta chain sequences, not paired alpha/beta receptors. After error correction, only a single occurrence was seen for over 95% of naive TCR sequences, so much steeper abundance distributions were produced than in memory subsets. In both CD4 and CD8 cells, the Gini index increased while Shannon and inverse Simpson diversity decreased from naive through CM, EM and EMRA.

TCR alpha and beta chain libraries were amplified separately from the second PCR step onward. The CMV status of each donor was determined by measuring IFNgamma production from CD4+ T cells after fresh PBMCs had been stimulated overnight with CMV viral lysate. CD4 T cells were positively selected using Miltenyi beads, after which CD8 T cells were positively selected from the CD4-negative fraction. Cells stained for CD3, CD4, CD8, CD45RA, CD27 and a live/dead dye were sorted on a BD Aria II into four subsets by CD45RA and CD27. Blood came from a few healthy volunteers, each fractionated into CD4 and CD8 T cells and then into four differentiation subsets. About 120 ml of peripheral blood was taken from each donor, and PBMC were separated by density-gradient centrifugation on Ficoll-Paque PLUS. Sorted cells were lysed in RLT buffer, and RNA was extracted with a Qiagen RNeasy kit and stored at -80°C.

Libraries were built with UMI-ligation and nested PCR. The beta constant-region primer consisted of an equimolar mixture of two oligonucleotides that together covered TRBC1 and TRBC2. Four rounds of PCR, combining the SP2 primer with nested alpha and beta constant-region primers, were used to amplify the ligated cDNA. T4 RNA ligase 1 ligated a single-stranded oligonucleotide carrying the SP2 primer and a 12-nucleotide UMI to the cDNA 3' end. The ligation reaction was incubated at 16°C for roughly 19-25 hours. PCR2 was typically performed as a SYBR Green qPCR and was stopped at a predetermined threshold so that over-amplification was prevented. Agencourt AMPure XP magnetic beads were used for all purifications after the first. Library quantification was done by Qubit, followed by a TapeStation check on which the main peak was expected at around 650 bp. The pooled libraries were sequenced on an Illumina MiSeq using v2 2x251 paired-end kits, which usually yielded 1-2 million reads per sample. Each sample was pooled at about 4.3 nM, and roughly 4.5-7% PhiX was included to help cluster recognition. For the original study's pipeline: FASTQ reads processed by Demultiplexor were assigned V and J genes by Decombinator through tag matching that tolerated a single base-pair mismatch. Collapsinator used UMIs to correct both sequencing errors and frequency errors arising from PCR heterogeneity. CDR3Translator translated TCRs and extracted CDR3s from the conserved cysteine to the FGXG phenylalanine, flagging non-productive sequences. Gini, Shannon entropy and inverse Simpson indices were computed after subsampling the repertoires to the same number of UMI-defined TCRs. Within the linear range, a power law was fitted to clonotype abundance distributions using maximum likelihood. When run on a single naive CD8 sample, MIGEC and the pipeline yielded similar UMI counts, similar unique TCR numbers and similar clonal distributions. One analysis removed from the naive repertoire any naive TCRs that were also present in any memory subset from the same donor. The repertoires were searched for roughly 7,900 CMV-associated CDR3 sequences that had been compiled from VDJdb and a published dataset. Clones were called with MiXCR by TCRdb after fastp trimmed the public reads at Q25, and only in-frame beta chains were retained. Every distinct CDR3 protein forms one entry, paired with its most common genes and DNA. Clone size and V and J calls follow TCRdb, not the original study. Within this sample are roughly 100,000 distinct CDR3 sequences, with about 14% of them counted one time only. The leading ten clones occupy about 3% of the sample.

The germline V gene (reference sequence) provides CDR1 MNHNY and CDR2 SVGAGI. V is cut by 2 bases and J by 0 bases, and the space between the germline ends is 14 bases. Inclusive of the bounding cysteine and phenylalanine, the CDR3 is 16 residues long. Only the CDR3 portion is preserved as DNA: 48 bases, with reading frame beginning at the first base. Recombination linked TRBV6-6 to TRBJ2-7; the D gene lacks a confident call. Sequenced material: naive CD8+ T cells from blood. Per the publication, the cell subset or site label means: naive T cells, CD45RA high CD27+. The clonotype comes from a human donor in good health. CDR3 sequence: CASSYGSALSSYEQYF. The nucleotides are TGTGCCAGCAGTTACGGGTCGGCATTGAGCTCCTACGAGCAGTACTTC.